These 8 T cell receptor beta chains were sequenced from one sample in a study of cytomegalovirus exposure and HLA in healthy donors. Measured with immunoSEQ multiplex PCR; TCRdb has only the in-frame clones, and not every one. This table holds 130,000 or so clones, roughly 89% found once. Sequencing was carried out using PBMCs. These receptors were obtained from a young man in good health and CMV-seronegative.

The chain combines TRBV5-1 with TRBJ1-1; 7 bases match TRBD1. CDR3 size: 16 residues. CDR1 and CDR2 (germline): SGHRS, YFSETQ. Unmatched junction bases numbered 10, after V lost 0 bases and J lost 5 bases. CDR3 sequence (DNA): TGCGCCAGCAGCTTGGACTCTAGCCAGGGACAGACTGAAGCTTTCTTT. Amino acid sequence: CASSLDSSQGQTEAFF.

The V and J genes are TRBV5-1 and TRBJ2-1, with 9 bases that match TRBD2. V lost 0 bases to trimming and J lost 1 base; unmatched junction nucleotides: 2. The CDR3 has 16 amino acids. Per germline, CDR1 SGHRS and CDR2 YFSETQ. The DNA of the CDR3 is TGCGCCAGCAGCTTGGCCAGCGGGGGGTCCTACAATGAGCAGTTCTTC. Protein sequence: CASSLASGGSYNEQFF.

The chain has TRBV7-2 and TRBJ2-7; TRBD1 aligns across 7 bases. Germline assignment: CDR1 SGHTA and CDR2 FQGNSA. This CDR3 has 14 amino acids. After removal of 7 bases from V and 0 bases from J, the junction contained 6 bases not matched to a gene. CDR3 sequence: CASNEQGSSYEQYF. DNA for the CDR3: TGTGCCAGCAACGAACAGGGGAGCTCCTACGAGCAGTACTTC.

V is TRBV27 and J is TRBJ2-3; 11 positions match TRBD2. The CDR3 has 16 amino acids. Per the germline V gene, CDR1 is MNHEY and CDR2 is SMNVEV (reference sequence). Losses at the gene ends were 3 bases for V and 4 bases for J; bases not matched to a gene: 6. In DNA form, the CDR3 reads TGTGCCAGCAGTTTTTTACTAGCGGGGGCTTCAGATACGCAGTATTTT. Residues: CASSFLLAGASDTQYF.

The rearrangement joins TRBV5-4 to TRBJ1-2, with TRBD1 as a possible D gene (5 bases). The CDR3 runs 15 residues. Germline V gene lookup returns CDR1 SGHNT and CDR2 YYREEE (reference sequence). V lost 5 bases, J lost 3 bases, and 17 bases lay in between. The CDR3 sequence: CASRPQSLGDYGYTF. The DNA of the CDR3 is TGTGCCAGCAGGCCCCAGTCGCTAGGGGACTATGGCTACACCTTC.

In its sample, this clone was seen a few times. The gene calls are TRBV29-1 and TRBJ2-5, with 7 nucleotides matching TRBD2. CDR3 length: 15 amino acids. After removal of 1 base from V and 7 bases from J, the junction contained 12 bases not matched to a gene. In germline, CDR1 is SQVTM, CDR2 ANQGSEA. CDR3 sequence: CSVEVRGENWGTQYF. CDR3 sequence (DNA): TGCAGCGTTGAAGTACGGGGGGAAAACTGGGGGACCCAGTACTTC.

The genes are TRBV19 and TRBJ2-7; D is perhaps TRBD1 (7 bases). V gave up 3 bases and J gave up 3 bases, with 15 bases separating them. The CDR3 contains 15 residues. Germline-derived CDR1 and CDR2 are LNHDA and SQIVND (reference sequence). In nucleotides, the CDR3 is TGTGCCAGTAGTATGTGGGGGGACAGTTTCTACGAGCAGTACTTC. Its protein is CASSMWGDSFYEQYF.

The CDR3 loop is CASSFGLDGGELFF. In DNA form, the CDR3 reads TGTGCCAGCAGTTTCGGACTTGACGGCGGGGAGCTGTTTTTT. The rearrangement joins TRBV6-5 to TRBJ2-2, with D possibly matching TRBD2 (5 bases). Trimming pared 4 bases from V and 7 bases from J, leaving 13 bases between. CDR3 length: 14 residues. CDR1 and CDR2 from the germline V gene are MNHEY and SVGAGI.